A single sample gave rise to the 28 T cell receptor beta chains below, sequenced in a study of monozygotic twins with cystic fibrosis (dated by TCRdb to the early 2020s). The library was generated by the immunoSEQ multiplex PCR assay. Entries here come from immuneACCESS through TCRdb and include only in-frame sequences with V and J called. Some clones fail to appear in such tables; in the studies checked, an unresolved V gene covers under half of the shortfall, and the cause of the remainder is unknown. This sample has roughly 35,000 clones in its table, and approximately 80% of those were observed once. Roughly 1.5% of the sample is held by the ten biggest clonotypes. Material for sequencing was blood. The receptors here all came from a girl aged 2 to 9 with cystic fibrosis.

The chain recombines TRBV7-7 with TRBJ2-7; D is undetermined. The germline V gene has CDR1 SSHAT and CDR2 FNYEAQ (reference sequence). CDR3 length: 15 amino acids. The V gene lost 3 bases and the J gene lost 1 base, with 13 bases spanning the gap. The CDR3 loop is CASSFSPDPSYEQYF. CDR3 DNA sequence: TGTGCCAGCAGCTTTAGTCCTGACCCTTCCTACGAGCAGTACTTC.

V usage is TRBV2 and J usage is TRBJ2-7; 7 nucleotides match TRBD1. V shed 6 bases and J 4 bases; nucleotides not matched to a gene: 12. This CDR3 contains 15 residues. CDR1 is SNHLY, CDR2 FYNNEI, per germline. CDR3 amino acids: CASSFSGTASYEQYF. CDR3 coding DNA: TGTGCCAGCAGCTTTTCCGGGACAGCTTCGTACGAGCAGTACTTC.

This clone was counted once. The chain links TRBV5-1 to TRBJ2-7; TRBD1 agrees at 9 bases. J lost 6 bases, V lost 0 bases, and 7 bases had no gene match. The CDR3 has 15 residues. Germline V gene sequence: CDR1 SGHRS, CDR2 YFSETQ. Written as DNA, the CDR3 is TGCGCCAGCAGCTTGGCCTGGACAGGGGTAAGCGAGCAGTACTTC. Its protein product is CASSLAWTGVSEQYF.

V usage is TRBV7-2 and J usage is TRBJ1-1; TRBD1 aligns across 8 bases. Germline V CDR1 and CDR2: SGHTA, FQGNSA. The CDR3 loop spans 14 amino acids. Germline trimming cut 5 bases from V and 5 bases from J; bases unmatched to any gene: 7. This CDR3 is CASSPGQGETEAFF. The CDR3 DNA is TGTGCCAGCAGCCCCGGACAGGGCGAGACTGAAGCTTTCTTT.

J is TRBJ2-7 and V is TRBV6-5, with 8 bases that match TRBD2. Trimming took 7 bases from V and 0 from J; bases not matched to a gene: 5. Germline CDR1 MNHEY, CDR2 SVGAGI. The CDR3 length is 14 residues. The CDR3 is CASKPGLDSYEQYF. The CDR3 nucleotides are TGTGCCAGCAAGCCGGGACTAGACTCCTACGAGCAGTACTTC.

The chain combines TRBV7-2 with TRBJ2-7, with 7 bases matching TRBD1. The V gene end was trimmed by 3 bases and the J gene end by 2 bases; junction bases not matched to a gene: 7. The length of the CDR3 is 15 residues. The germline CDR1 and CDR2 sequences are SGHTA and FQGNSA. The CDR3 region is CASSLLGTVPYEQYF. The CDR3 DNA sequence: TGTGCCAGCAGCTTGTTGGGGACAGTTCCCTACGAGCAGTACTTC.

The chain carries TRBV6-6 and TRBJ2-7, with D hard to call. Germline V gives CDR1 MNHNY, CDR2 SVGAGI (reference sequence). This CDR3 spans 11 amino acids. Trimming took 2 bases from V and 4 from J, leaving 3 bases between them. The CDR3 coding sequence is TGTGCCAGCAGTTACAAATACGAGCAGTACTTC. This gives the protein CASSYKYEQYF.

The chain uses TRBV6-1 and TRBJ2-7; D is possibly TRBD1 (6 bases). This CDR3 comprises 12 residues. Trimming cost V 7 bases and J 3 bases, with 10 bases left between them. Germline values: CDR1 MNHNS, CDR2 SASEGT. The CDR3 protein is CASNRASYEQYF. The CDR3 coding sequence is TGTGCCAGCAACAGGGCAAGCTACGAGCAGTACTTC.

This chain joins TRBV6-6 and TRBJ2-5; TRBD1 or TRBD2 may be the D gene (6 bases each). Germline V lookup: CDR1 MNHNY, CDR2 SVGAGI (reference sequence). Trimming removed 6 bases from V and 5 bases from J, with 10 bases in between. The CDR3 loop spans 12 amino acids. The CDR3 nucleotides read TGTGCCAGCAGGAGGGGGAGGGAGACCCAGTACTTC. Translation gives CASRRGRETQYF.

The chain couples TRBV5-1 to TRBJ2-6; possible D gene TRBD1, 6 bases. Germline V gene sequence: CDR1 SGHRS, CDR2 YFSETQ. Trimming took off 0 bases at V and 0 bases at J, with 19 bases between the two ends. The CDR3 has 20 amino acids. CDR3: CASSLGAPGAFHSGANVLTF. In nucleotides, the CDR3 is TGCGCCAGCAGCTTGGGGGCCCCAGGGGCCTTTCACTCTGGGGCCAACGTCCTGACTTTC.

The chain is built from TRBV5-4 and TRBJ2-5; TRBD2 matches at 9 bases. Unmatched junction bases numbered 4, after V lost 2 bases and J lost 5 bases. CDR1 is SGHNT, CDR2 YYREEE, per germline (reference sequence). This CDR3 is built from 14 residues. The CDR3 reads CASSFGSGGETQYF. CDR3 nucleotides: TGTGCCAGCAGCTTTGGCAGCGGGGGGGAGACCCAGTACTTC.

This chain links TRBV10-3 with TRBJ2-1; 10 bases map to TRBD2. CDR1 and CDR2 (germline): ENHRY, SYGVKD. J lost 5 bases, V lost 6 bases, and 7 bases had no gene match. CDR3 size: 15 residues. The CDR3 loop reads CAISYTSGAHNEQFF. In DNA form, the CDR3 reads TGTGCCATCAGCTACACTAGCGGGGCTCACAATGAGCAGTTCTTC.

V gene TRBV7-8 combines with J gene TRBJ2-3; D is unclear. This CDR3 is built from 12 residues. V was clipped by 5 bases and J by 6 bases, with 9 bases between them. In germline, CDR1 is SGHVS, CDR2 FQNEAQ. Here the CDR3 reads CASSLPADTQYF. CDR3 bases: TGTGCCAGCAGCCTCCCAGCGGATACGCAGTATTTT.

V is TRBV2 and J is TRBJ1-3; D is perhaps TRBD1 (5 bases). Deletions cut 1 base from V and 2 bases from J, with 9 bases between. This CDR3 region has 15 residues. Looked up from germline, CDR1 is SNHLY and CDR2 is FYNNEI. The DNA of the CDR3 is TGTGCCAGCAGTGAAGACAGGCGTACTGGAAACACCATATATTTT. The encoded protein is CASSEDRRTGNTIYF.

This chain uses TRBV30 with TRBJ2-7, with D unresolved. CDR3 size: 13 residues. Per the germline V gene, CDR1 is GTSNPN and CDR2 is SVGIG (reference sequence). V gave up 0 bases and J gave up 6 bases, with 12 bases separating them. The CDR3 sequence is CAWSVNSLTEQYF. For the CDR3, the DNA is TGTGCCTGGAGTGTCAACAGCCTCACCGAGCAGTACTTC.

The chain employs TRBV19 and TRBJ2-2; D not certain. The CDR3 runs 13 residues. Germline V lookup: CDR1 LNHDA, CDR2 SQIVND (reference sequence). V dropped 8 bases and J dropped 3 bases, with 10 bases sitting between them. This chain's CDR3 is CASSQTYTGELFF. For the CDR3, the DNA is TGTGCCAGTTCTCAGACATACACCGGGGAGCTGTTTTTT.

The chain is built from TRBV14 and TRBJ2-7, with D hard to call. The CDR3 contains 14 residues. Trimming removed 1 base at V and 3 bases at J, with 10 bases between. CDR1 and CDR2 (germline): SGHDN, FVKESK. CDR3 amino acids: CASSQVGSFYEQYF. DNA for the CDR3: TGTGCCAGCAGCCAAGTGGGCTCCTTCTACGAGCAGTACTTC.

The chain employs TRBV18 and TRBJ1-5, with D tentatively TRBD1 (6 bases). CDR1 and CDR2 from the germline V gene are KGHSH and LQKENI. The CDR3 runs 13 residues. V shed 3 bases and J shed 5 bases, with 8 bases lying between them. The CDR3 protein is CASSPGGDQPQHF. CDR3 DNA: TGTGCCAGCTCACCTGGGGGCGATCAGCCCCAGCATTTT.

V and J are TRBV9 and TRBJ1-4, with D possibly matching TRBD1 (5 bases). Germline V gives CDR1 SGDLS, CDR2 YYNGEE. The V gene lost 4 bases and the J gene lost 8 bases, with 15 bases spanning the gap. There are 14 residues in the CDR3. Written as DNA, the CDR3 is TGTGCCAGCAGCCCGGGCGGGGCGCGCGAAAAACTGTTTTTT. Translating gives CASSPGGAREKLFF.

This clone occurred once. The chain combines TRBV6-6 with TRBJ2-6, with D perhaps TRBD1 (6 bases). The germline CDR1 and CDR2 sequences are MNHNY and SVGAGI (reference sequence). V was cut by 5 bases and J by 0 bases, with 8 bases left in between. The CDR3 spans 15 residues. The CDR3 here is CASSRGHSGANVLTF. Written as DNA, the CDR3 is TGTGCCAGCAGTAGGGGACACTCTGGGGCCAACGTCCTGACTTTC.

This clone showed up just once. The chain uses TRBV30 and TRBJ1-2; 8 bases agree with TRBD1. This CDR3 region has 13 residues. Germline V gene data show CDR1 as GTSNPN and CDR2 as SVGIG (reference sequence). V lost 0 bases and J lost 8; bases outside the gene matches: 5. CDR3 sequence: CAWSVRRGLGYTF. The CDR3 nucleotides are TGTGCCTGGAGTGTACGCAGGGGGCTGGGCTACACCTTC.

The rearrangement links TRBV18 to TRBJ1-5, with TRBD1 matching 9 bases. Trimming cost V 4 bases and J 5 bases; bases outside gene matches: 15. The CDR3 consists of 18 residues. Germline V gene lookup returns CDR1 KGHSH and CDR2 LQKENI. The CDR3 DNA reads TGTGCCAGCTCACAGATCTGGTCCGGGACAGGGAGTGATCAGCCCCAGCATTTT. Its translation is CASSQIWSGTGSDQPQHF.

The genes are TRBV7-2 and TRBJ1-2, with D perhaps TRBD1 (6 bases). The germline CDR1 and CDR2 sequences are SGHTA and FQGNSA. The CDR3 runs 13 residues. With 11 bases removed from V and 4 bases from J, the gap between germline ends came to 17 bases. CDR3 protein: CASTETGPYGYTF. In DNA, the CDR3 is TGTGCCTCTACCGAGACAGGCCCCTATGGCTACACCTTC.

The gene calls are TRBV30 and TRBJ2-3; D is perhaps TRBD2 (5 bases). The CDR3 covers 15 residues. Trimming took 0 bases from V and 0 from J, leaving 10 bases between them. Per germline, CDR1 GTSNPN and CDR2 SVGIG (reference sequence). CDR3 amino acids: CAWSVGGYSTDTQYF. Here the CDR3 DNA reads TGTGCCTGGAGTGTAGGCGGGTATAGCACAGATACGCAGTATTTT.

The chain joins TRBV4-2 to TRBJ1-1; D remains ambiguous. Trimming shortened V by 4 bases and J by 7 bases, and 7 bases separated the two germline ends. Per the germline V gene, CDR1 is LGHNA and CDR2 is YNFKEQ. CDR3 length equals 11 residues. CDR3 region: CASSRTGEAFF. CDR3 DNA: TGTGCCAGCAGCCGAACCGGTGAAGCTTTCTTT.

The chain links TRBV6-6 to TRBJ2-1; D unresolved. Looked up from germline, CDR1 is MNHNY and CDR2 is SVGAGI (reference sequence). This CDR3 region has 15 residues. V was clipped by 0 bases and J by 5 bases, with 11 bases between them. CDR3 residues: CASSYSIGPNNEQFF. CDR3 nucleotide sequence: TGTGCCAGCAGTTACTCGATTGGGCCCAACAATGAGCAGTTCTTC.

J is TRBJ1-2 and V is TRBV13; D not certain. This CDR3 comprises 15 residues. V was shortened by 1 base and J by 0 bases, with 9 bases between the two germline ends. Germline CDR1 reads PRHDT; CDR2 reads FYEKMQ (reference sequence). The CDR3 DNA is TGTGCCAGCAGCTTAGAGGGCAGCTCTAACTATGGCTACACCTTC. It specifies CASSLEGSSNYGYTF.

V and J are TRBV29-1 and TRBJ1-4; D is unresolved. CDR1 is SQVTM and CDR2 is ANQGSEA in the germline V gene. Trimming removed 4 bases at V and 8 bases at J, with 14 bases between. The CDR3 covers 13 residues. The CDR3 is CSVGEDLGEKLFF. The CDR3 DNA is TGCAGCGTTGGGGAGGACCTTGGGGAAAAACTGTTTTTT.